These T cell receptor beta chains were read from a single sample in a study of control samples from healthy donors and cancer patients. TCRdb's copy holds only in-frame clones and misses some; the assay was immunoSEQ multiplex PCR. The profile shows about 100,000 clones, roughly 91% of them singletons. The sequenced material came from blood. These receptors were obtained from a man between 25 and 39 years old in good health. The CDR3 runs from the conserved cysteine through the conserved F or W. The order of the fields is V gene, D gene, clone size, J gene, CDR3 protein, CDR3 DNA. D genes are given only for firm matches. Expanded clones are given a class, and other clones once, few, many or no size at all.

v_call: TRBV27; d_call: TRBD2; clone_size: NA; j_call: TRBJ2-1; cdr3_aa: CASSLRSGRVQFF; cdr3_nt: TGTGCCAGCAGTTTAAGAAGCGGGAGGGTGCAGTTCTTC
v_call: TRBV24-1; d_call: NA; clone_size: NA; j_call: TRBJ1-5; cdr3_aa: CATSDPGSNQPQHF; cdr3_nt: TGTGCCACCAGTGACCCTGGGTCTAATCAGCCCCAGCATTTT
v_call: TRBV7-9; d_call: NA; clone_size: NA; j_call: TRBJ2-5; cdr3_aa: CASSRTRDGETQYF; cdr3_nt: TGTGCCAGCAGCCGAACCAGGGACGGAGAGACCCAGTACTTC
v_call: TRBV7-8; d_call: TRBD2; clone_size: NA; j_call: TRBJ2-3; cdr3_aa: CASSLKRVGSGRDSTDTQYF; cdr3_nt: TGTGCCAGCAGCTTAAAAAGGGTCGGGAGCGGGAGGGATAGCACAGATACGCAGTATTTT
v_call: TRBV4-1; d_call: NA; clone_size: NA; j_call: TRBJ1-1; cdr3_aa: CASSQAGAMAEAFF; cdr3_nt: TGCGCCAGCAGCCAAGCTGGGGCTATGGCTGAAGCTTTCTTT
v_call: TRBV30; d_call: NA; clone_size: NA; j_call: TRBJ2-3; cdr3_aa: CAWSTLGARYGDTQYF; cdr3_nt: TGTGCCTGGAGTACATTAGGGGCGCGCTATGGTGATACGCAGTATTTT
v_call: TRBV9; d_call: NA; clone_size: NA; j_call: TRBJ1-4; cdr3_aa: CASRATGGDEKLFF; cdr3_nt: TGTGCCAGCAGAGCAACGGGGGGAGATGAAAAACTGTTTTTT
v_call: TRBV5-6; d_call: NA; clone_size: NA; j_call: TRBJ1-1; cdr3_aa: CASSLLISRITEAFF; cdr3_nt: TGTGCCAGCAGCTTACTAATCTCGCGTATCACTGAAGCTTTCTTT
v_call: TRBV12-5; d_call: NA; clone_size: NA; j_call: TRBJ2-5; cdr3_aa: CASGPRGSETQYF; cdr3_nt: TGTGCTAGTGGTCCGCGGGGATCGGAGACCCAGTACTTC
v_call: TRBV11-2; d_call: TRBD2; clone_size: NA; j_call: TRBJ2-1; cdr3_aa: CASSYTGGGGGEQFF; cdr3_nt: TGTGCCAGCAGCTACACGGGGGGAGGAGGAGGTGAGCAGTTCTTC
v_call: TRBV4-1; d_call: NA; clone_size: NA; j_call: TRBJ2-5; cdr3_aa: CASSQWVKETQYF; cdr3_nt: TGCGCCAGCAGCCAATGGGTAAAAGAGACCCAGTACTTC
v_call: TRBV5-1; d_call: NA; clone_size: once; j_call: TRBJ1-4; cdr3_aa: CASSLVPTEKLFF; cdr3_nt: TGCGCCAGCAGCTTGGTTCCTACGGAAAAACTGTTTTTT
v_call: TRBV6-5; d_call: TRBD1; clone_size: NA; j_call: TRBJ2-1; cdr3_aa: CASRTDRGTYNEQFF; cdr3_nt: TGTGCCAGCAGGACGGACAGGGGGACTTACAATGAGCAGTTCTTC
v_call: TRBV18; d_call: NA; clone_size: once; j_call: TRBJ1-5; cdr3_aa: CASSPDGNQPQHF; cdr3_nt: TGTGCCAGCTCGCCGGATGGGAATCAGCCCCAGCATTTT
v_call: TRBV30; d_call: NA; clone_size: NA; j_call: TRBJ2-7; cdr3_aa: CAWSMTLYEQYF; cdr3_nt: TGTGCCTGGAGTATGACTTTGTACGAGCAGTACTTC
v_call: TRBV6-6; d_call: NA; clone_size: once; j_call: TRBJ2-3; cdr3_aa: CASRPGVPDTQYF; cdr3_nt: TGTGCCAGCCGTCCAGGGGTGCCAGATACGCAGTATTTT